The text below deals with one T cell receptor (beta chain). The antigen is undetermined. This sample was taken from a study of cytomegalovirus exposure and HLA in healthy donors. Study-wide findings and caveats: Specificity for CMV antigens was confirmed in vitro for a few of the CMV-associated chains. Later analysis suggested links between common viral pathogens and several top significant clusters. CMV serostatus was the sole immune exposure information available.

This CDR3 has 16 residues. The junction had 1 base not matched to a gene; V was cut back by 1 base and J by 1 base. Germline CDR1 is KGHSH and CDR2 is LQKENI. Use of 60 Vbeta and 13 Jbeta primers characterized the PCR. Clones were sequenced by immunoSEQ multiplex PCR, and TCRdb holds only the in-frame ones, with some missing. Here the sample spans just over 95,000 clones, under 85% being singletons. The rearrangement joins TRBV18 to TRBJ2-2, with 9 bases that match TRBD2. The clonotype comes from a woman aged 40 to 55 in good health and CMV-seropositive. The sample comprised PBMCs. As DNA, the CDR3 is TGTGCCAGCTCACCACAGACTAGCGGGAACACCGGGGAGCTGTTTTTT. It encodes CASSPQTSGNTGELFF. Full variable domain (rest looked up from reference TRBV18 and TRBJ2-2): NAGVMQNPRHLVRRRGQEARLRCSPMKGHSHVYWYRQLPEEGLKFMVYLQKENIIDESGMPKERFSAEFPKEGPSILRIQQVVRGDSAAYFCASSPQTSGNTGELFFGEGSRLTVL.